The present entry profiles one T cell receptor (beta chain) with its context. Original data processing: Amplification with reference gene primers provided the estimates of nucleated cell counts. The assay was immunoSEQ multiplex PCR, and TCRdb's table has in-frame clones only and misses some. The D gene and trimming were derived from the DNA, and the V and J assignments and clone size from that table. The sample yields 100,000 to 140,000 clones, about 80% seen once. The record originates from a study of blood T cell repertoires in COVID-19. Across the study: Acute and convalescent COVID-19 samples came from the United States, Italy and Spain. T cells, B-cell-depleted T cells, or PBMCs provided the cDNA or gDNA that served as material.

The CDR3 has 12 amino acids. V lost 10 bases to trimming and J lost 5 bases, with 15 bases between them. In germline, CDR1 is MNHEY, CDR2 SVGAGI. The sequence was collected from a man between 65 and 85 years old with acute or convalescent COVID-19. The chain uses TRBV6-5 and TRBJ2-7; D is perhaps TRBD2 (5 bases). Sequences were obtained from peripheral blood. In DNA form, the CDR3 reads TGTGCCACGAAGGGAGATCTAAACGAGCAGTACTTC. Translating it yields CATKGDLNEQYF.